This T cell receptor (beta chain) was identified in a study of CD8+CD57+ T cells in acquired aplastic anemia. Overall study: Sorted CD4+ and CD8+ cells yielded DNA averaging about 3.2 ug. Healthy donors gave approximately 10 million reads on average for CD4+ cells. Notes on the study in general: It was found that more than 25 CD8+ CDR3 sequences were shared between patients and controls. Patient and control CD8+ Simpson's diversity was not significantly different.

Template material for TCR beta VDJ and CDR3 profiling consisted of genomic DNA. TCRdb re-called the reads with MiXCR, one entry per CDR3 protein. The sample yields about 420,000 distinct CDR3 sequences, under 80% seen once. A word on this clonotype: Antigen: not known.

This CDR3 comprises 16 residues. Germline lookup yields CDR1 SEHNR and CDR2 FQNEAQ (reference sequence). Losses at the gene ends were 5 bases for V and 12 bases for J; bases not matched to a gene: 18. This clonotype was sampled from a human donor in good health, serving as a control. What was sequenced was sorted CD4+, CD8+, or CD8+CD57+ T cells (not recorded which) from PBMCs. V is TRBV7-9 and J is TRBJ1-3; 8 bases line up with TRBD1. The CDR3 sequence is CASSVDRDDEQYFIYF. The CDR3 DNA follows: TGTGCCAGCAGCGTGGACAGGGACGACGAGCAGTACTTCATATATTTT.